One sample yielded the 11 T cell receptor beta chains listed below, sequenced in a study of blood T cell repertoires in COVID-19. Generated by immunoSEQ multiplex PCR, the TCRdb table keeps only in-frame clones and is missing some. The sample lists some 300,000 clones; roughly nine tenths were seen once. Sequencing input: PBMCs or T cells enriched from blood (not recorded which). Receptors originate from a woman in her 40s who had recovered from COVID-19.

The chain couples TRBV21-1 to TRBJ1-2; the table's D call, TRBD1, has no DNA check behind it. TRBV21-1 constitutes a pseudogene. There are 13 residues in the CDR3. The CDR3 DNA sequence: TGTGCCAGCAGCAGATTGGACAGTTTTGGCTACACCTTC. Translation: CASSRLDSFGYTF.

The chain joins TRBV7-8 to TRBJ2-1; 8 nucleotides align to TRBD1. Germline assignment: CDR1 SGHVS and CDR2 FQNEAQ. This CDR3 comprises 14 residues. V dropped 5 bases and J dropped 12; count of bases not matched to a gene: 12. CDR3 in amino acids: CASSSGQGFLGQFF. CDR3 bases: TGTGCCAGCAGCAGTGGACAGGGATTTCTAGGGCAGTTCTTC.

The J gene is TRBJ1-1, the V gene TRBV15; 9 bases align to TRBD1. V trimming: 3 bases; J trimming: 6 bases; junction bases outside the gene matches: 8. Per the germline V gene, CDR1 is LNHNV and CDR2 is YYDKDF (reference sequence). The CDR3 runs 15 residues. This CDR3 reads CATSRIQGALSEAFF. CDR3 nucleotides: TGTGCCACCAGCAGGATACAGGGGGCATTGTCTGAAGCTTTCTTT.

The genes are TRBV5-1 and TRBJ2-7, with TRBD2 identical over 7 bases. This CDR3 spans 14 amino acids. V lost 0 bases to trimming and J lost 0 bases; unmatched junction nucleotides: 0. The germline V gene has CDR1 SGHRS and CDR2 YFSETQ. CDR3 sequence reads: CASSLGTSSYEQYF. CDR3 in DNA: TGCGCCAGCAGCTTGGGGACTAGCTCCTACGAGCAGTACTTC.

The V and J genes are TRBV2 and TRBJ1-2; 9 nucleotides line up with TRBD1. This CDR3 has 14 residues. V was clipped by 6 bases and J by 6 bases; unmatched bases: 8. In germline, CDR1 is SNHLY, CDR2 FYNNEI. This CDR3 reads CASSLQGQGNGYTF. For the CDR3, the DNA is TGTGCCAGCAGCCTACAAGGACAGGGGAATGGCTACACCTTC.

The J gene is TRBJ2-2, the V gene TRBV18; 10 bases map to TRBD2. J lost 2 bases, V lost 6 bases, and 6 bases had no gene match. Per the germline V gene, CDR1 is KGHSH and CDR2 is LQKENI. CDR3 length: 16 residues. CDR3 sequence: CASSPTSGVNTGELFF. The DNA of the CDR3 is TGTGCCAGCTCTCCCACTAGCGGGGTAAACACCGGGGAGCTGTTTTTT.

Worth noting for this clone: The same CDR3 is also encoded by other DNA sequences in this sample. The gene calls are TRBV19 and TRBJ1-4; TRBD1 aligns across 8 bases. V lost 7 bases, J lost 5 bases, and 6 bases stayed unmatched. Germline CDR1 is LNHDA and CDR2 is SQIVND (reference sequence). There are 14 residues in the CDR3. In DNA, the CDR3 is TGTGCCAGTAATAGAGGACAGGGAAATGAAAAACTGTTTTTT. Translating gives CASNRGQGNEKLFF.

The chain is built from TRBV3-1 (or the pseudogene TRBV3-2) and TRBJ1-2; TRBD1 matches at 9 bases. The CDR3 loop spans 15 amino acids. V lost 4 bases to trimming and J lost 3 bases; unmatched junction nucleotides: 6. Per the germline V gene, CDR1 is LGHDT and CDR2 is YNNKEL (reference sequence). The CDR3 DNA reads TGTGCCAGCAGCCCGTGGACAGGGGACCACTATGGCTACACCTTC. Translated, it gives CASSPWTGDHYGYTF.

J is TRBJ1-2 and V is TRBV5-6; 7 bases match TRBD1. V lost 4 bases and J lost 7; bases outside the gene matches: 7. In germline, CDR1 is SGHDT, CDR2 YYEEEE. The length of the CDR3 is 13 residues. The CDR3 coding sequence is TGTGCCAGCAGCCAAGACAGGGATGGTGGCTACACCTTC. It encodes CASSQDRDGGYTF.

This sequence joins TRBV19 and TRBJ1-4, with 8 nucleotides matching TRBD1. The CDR3 sequence is 12 residues long. After removal of 7 bases from V and 6 bases from J, the junction contained 1 base not matched to a gene. CDR1 is LNHDA, CDR2 SQIVND, per germline (reference sequence). CDR3: CASKTGDEKLFF. The CDR3 nucleotides read TGTGCCAGTAAGACAGGGGATGAAAAACTGTTTTTT.

The rearrangement joins TRBV30 to TRBJ2-3, with 10 bases identical to TRBD2. CDR1 GTSNPN and CDR2 SVGIG come from the germline V gene (reference sequence). J gave up 8 bases and V 0 bases, and 5 bases lay outside the gene matches. The CDR3 totals 14 residues. The CDR3 nucleotides are TGTGCCTGGAGTGTTACTAGCGGGGAGGGTACGCAGTATTTT. Its protein product is CAWSVTSGEGTQYF.